Listed below are T cell receptor beta chains from one sample, sequenced in a study of T cells in Graves' hyperthyroidism and ophthalmopathy. One entry per CDR3 protein results from TCRdb running MiXCR on the multiplex PCR reads. The table lists hundreds of thousands of distinct CDR3 sequences, roughly a sixth of them singletons. Sequencing was carried out using blood. Receptors were obtained from a woman between 50 and 59 years old with Graves' hyperthyroidism that later progressed to Graves' ophthalmopathy. Both conserved end residues are part of each CDR3. D genes are given only for firm matches. Rows give clone size only sometimes, using once, few, many, or a class for an expanded clone.

len	abundance	v_gene	d_gene	j_gene	CDR3aa	CDR3nt
13	many	TRBV7-2	.	TRBJ2-5	CASSSTREETQYF	TGTGCCAGCAGCTCGACTAGGGAAGAGACCCAGTACTTC
13	few	TRBV6-1	.	TRBJ1-2	CASSFMTGAGYTF	TGTGCCAGCAGTTTTATGACAGGTGCCGGCTACACCTTC
16	many	TRBV12-3/TRBV12-4	.	TRBJ2-1	CASNLRGWLATREQFF	TGTGCCAGCAACCTACGGGGATGGCTAGCCACCAGGGAGCAGTTCTTC
16	many	TRBV5-6	TRBD2	TRBJ2-5	CASSLFGLAGRETQYF	TGTGCCAGCAGCTTATTTGGACTAGCGGGGAGGGAGACCCAGTACTTC
14	.	TRBV6-1	.	TRBJ2-2	CAVRETRNTGELFF	TGTGCCGTTCGCGAGACTAGGAACACCGGGGAGCTGTTTTTT
17	once	TRBV19	TRBD1	TRBJ2-1	CASSPYRQGNSYNEQFF	TGTGCCAGTAGTCCTTACCGACAGGGCAACTCCTACAATGAGCAGTTCTTC
15	many	TRBV7-9	TRBD1	TRBJ1-2	CASSWLDEGARGYTF	TGTGCCAGCAGCTGGCTGGACGAGGGGGCGCGAGGCTACACCTTC
15	.	TRBV7-3	.	TRBJ1-4	CASSFEGLTNEKLFF	TGTGCCAGCAGCTTTGAGGGATTGACTAATGAAAAACTGTTTTTT
17	.	TRBV7-6	TRBD2	TRBJ2-1	CASSLPSSGGAGNEQFF	TGTGCCAGCAGCTTACCGTCTAGCGGGGGGGCCGGTAATGAGCAGTTCTTC
16	few	TRBV3-1	.	TRBJ2-2	CASSQAVGLNTGELFF	TGTGCCAGCAGCCAAGCCGTCGGCCTGAACACCGGGGAGCTGTTTTTT
18	few	TRBV15	.	TRBJ2-3	CATSRGIGGGTGTDTQYF	TGTGCCACCAGCAGAGGCATTGGCGGGGGCACGGGCACAGATACGCAGTATTTT
16	.	TRBV5-4	TRBD2	TRBJ2-3	CASSVLAGGYTDTQYF	TGTGCCAGCAGCGTCTTAGCGGGGGGATACACAGATACGCAGTATTTT
16	few	TRBV4-1	.	TRBJ1-1	CASSQVVAGMGTEAFF	TGCGCCAGCAGCCAAGTGGTGGCGGGGATGGGCACTGAAGCTTTCTTT